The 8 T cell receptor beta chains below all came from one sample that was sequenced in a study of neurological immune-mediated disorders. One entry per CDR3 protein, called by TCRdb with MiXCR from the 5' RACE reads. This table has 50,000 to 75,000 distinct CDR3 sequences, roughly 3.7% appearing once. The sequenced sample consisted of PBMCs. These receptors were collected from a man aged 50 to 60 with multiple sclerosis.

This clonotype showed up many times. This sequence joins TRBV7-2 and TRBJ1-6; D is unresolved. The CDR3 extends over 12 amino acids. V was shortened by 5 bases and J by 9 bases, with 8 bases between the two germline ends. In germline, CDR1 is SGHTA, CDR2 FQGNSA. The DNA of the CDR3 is TGTGCCAGCAGCCCCCAGCGTTCACCCCTCCACTTT. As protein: CASSPQRSPLHF. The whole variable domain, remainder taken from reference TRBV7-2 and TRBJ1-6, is GAGVSQSPSNKVTEKGKDVELRCDPISGHTALYWYRQSLGQGLEFLIYFQGNSAPDKSGLPSDRFSAERTGGSVSTLTIQRTQQEDSAVYLCASSPQRSPLHFGNGTRLTVT.

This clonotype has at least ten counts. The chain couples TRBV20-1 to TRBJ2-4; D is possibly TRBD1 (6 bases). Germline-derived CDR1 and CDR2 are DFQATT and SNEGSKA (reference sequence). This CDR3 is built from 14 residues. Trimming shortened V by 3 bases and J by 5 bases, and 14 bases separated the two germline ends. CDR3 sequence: CSARKWGHQNIQYF. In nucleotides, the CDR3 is TGCAGTGCTAGGAAGTGGGGGCACCAAAACATTCAGTACTTC.

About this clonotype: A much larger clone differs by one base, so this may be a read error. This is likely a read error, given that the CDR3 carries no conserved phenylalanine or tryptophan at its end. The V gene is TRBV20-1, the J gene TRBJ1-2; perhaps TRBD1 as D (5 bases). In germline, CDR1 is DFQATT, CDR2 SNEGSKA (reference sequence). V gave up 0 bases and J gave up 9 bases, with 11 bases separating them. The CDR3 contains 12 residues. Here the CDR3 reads CSARDQGSRYTI. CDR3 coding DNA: TGCAGTGCTAGAGATCAGGGTTCTCGCTACACCATC.

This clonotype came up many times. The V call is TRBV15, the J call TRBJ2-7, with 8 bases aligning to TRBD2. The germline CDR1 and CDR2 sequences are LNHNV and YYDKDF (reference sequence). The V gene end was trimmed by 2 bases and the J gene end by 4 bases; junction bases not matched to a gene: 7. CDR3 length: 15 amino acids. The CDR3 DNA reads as TGTGCCACCAGCAGATCGGGGGGGGCCGGATACGAGCAGTACTTC. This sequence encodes CATSRSGGAGYEQYF.

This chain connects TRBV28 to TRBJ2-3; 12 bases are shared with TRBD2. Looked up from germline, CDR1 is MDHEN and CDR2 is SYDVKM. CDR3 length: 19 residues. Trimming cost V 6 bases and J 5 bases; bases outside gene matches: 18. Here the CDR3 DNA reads TGTGCCAGCAGCCTACACCCCGGTCTAGCGGGGGGGACTATAGATACGCAGTATTTT. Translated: CASSLHPGLAGGTIDTQYF.

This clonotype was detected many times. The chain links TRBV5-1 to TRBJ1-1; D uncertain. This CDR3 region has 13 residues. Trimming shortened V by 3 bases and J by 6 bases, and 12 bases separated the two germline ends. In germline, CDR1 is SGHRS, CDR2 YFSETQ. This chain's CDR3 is CASSSPGSAEAFF. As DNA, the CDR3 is TGCGCCAGCAGCTCTCCCGGTTCCGCTGAAGCTTTCTTT.

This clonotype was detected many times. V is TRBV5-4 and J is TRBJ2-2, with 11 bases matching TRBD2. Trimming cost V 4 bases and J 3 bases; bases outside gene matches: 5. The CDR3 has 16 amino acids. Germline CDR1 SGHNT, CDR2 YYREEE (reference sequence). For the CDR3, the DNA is TGTGCCAGCAGCGACGTAGCGGGGGGGCACACCGGGGAGCTGTTTTTT. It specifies CASSDVAGGHTGELFF. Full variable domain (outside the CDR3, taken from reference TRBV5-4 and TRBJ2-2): ETGVTQSPTHLIKTRGQQVTLRCSSQSGHNTVSWYQQALGQGPQFIFQYYREEENGRGNFPPRFSGLQFPNYSSELNVNALELDDSALYLCASSDVAGGHTGELFFGEGSRLTVL.

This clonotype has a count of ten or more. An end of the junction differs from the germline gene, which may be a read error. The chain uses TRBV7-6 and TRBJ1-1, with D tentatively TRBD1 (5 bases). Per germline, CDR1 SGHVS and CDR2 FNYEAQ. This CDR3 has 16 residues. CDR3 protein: CASSCGTTGRNAEAFF. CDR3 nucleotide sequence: TGTGCCAGCAGCTGCGGGACGACCGGGAGGAACGCTGAAGCTTTCTTT.